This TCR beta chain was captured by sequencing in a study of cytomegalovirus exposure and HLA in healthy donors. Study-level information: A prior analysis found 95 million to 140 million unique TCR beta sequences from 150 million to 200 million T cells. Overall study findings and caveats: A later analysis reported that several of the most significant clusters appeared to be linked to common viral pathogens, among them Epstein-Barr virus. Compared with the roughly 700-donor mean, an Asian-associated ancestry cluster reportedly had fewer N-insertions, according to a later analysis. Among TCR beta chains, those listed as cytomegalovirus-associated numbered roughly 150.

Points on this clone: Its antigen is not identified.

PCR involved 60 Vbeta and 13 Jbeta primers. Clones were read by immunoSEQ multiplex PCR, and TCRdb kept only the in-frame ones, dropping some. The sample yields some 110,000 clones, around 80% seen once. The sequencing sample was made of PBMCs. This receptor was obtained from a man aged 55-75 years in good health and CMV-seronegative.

The CDR3 nucleotides read TGTGCCAGCAGCCCGGGTGCAGCTAACACCGGGGAGCTGTTTTTT. This codes for CASSPGAANTGELFF. The genes are TRBV5-4 and TRBJ2-2; D remains unclear. Germline CDR1 and CDR2: SGHNT and YYREEE (reference sequence). V lost 4 bases, J lost 2 bases, and 12 bases lay in between. This CDR3 region has 15 residues.